This T cell receptor (beta chain) originates from a study of identical twins. Study-level points and caveats: Conclusions relied on cross-sectional statistical analysis, not following the same donors.

In germline, CDR1 is SEHNR, CDR2 FQNEAQ (reference sequence). Trimming stripped 3 bases from V and 6 bases from J, with 22 bases between. This CDR3 spans 17 amino acids. Turning to this clonotype: Its target is unknown.

Using its own MiXCR run on the 5' RACE reads, TCRdb lists one record per CDR3 protein. The sample includes around 480,000 distinct CDR3 sequences, roughly an eighth seen only once; the top ten take approximately 0.9%. The same data also went into a second study, on yellow fever vaccine responses in identical twins. From that second work: Vaccine-induced T cell responses in twins were reportedly observed to appear partly convergent, partly personalized.

Sequencing used CD4+ T cells sorted from blood. The chain links TRBV7-9 to TRBJ2-3; D may be TRBD2 (7 bases). This TCR came from a woman under 30 in good health. The CDR3 sequence: CASSLRRGGGGTDTQYF. CDR3 in DNA: TGTGCCAGCAGCTTGAGGAGGGGGGGTGGAGGGACGGATACGCAGTATTTT. The entire variable domain, with the rest obtained from reference TRBV7-9 and TRBJ2-3, is as follows: DTGVSQNPRHKITKRGQNVTFRCDPISEHNRLYWYRQTLGQGPEFLTYFQNEAQLEKSRLLSDRFSAERPKGSFSTLEIQRTEQGDSAMYLCASSLRRGGGGTDTQYFGPGTRLTVL.